This record covers a single TCR beta chain. Its target antigen remains unknown. The sample holds no much larger clone one base away, and base qualities are not on file. DNA was extracted from blood mononuclear cells, and the same DNA was used for both TCR and STAT3 sequencing. From the cysteine up to the phenylalanine, the CDR3 has a length of 16 residues. Only CDR3 DNA is held: 48 bases, read in frame from base 1. According to the germline V gene, CDR1 reads KGHSH and CDR2 reads LQKENI. The V and J ends are trimmed by 2 bases and 0 bases, leaving 11 bases between them. This entry belongs to a study of STAT3 mutations in large granular lymphocyte leukemia (dated by TCRdb to the late 2010s). Regarding the complete study: Roughly half of the T-LGLL patients who were sequenced longitudinally carried canonical activating STAT3 mutations. More than half of T-LGLL patients received one or more immunosuppressive therapy regimens, with hematologic response in 40% of those treated. For each patient, sequencing was performed at an average of approximately 4 time points, with a range of 2 to 8 samplings. Serial deep sequencing of TCRbeta CDR3 and STAT3 was performed in patients with T-cell large granular lymphocyte leukemia to reconstruct clonal hierarchy and dynamics. As controls, the study also included longitudinal sequencing of a couple of patients with natural killer LGL leukemia. From an initial cohort of 207 LGL patients, about 17 representative T-LGLL cases were picked for longitudinal TCRbeta and STAT3 sequencing.

The investigation overall reported the following: Linking therapy response to changes in TCR clonal burden was complicated by variable intervals between samplings and by differing treatment regimens. At least one immunodominant TCRbeta clonotype was identified in every T-LGLL patient, and multiple immunodominant subclonotypes were identified in about half of the T-LGLL patients. Because no samples were available when a clone first appeared, clonal expansion had to be inferred from samplings taken at other points. TCR clonotype switching after therapy was observed in 6 of 18 patients, and all newly emerging clones were found to be STAT3 wild type. The burden of the dominant TCR clone was higher than the STAT3 mutant burden in several patients, which suggests that the STAT3 mutation arose secondarily inside a clone that had already expanded. Persisting codominant clonotypes in some patients meant a small but highly pathogenic clone may have been missed.

TCRbeta libraries were sequenced on an Illumina MiSeq, and an average of around 41,000 productive templates per sample was obtained. Using multiplex PCR amplification, the immunoSEQ assay generated the TCRbeta CDR3 libraries. In the original analysis: Repertoire diversity was computed as previously defined, with values near 0 indicating extremely monoclonal samples. The table comes from immuneACCESS by way of TCRdb, which keeps in-frame sequences with V and J called. Part of the clones is missing from these tables; in studies checked, under half for an unresolved V gene and the rest for unknown reasons. The V and J calls and the clone size are those of that table, but D and trimming were determined from the DNA. Counted in this sample were about 5,400 clones; roughly 50% of them appeared once. Roughly 60% of the sample comes from the top ten.

The chain links TRBV18 with TRBJ1-3; no confident D gene assignment can be made. This clonotype was obtained from a woman aged 65 to 85 with T-cell large granular lymphocyte leukemia. Some clones in this sample may be carry-over from other donors' samples. The age is the age at diagnosis. The sample was peripheral blood mononuclear cells. The CDR3 amino acid sequence is: CASSPMDSISGNTIYF. The sequenced DNA: TGTGCCAGCTCACCAATGGATTCCATCTCTGGAAACACCATATATTTT.